Below, one TCR beta chain is given with its context. The sample comes from a study of T cell clones after liver transplantation. The repertoire was sequenced with immunoSEQ multiplex PCR; TCRdb's copy has only in-frame clones and lacks some. The data show 55,000 or so clones, 71% seen once. Sequences were derived from CD4+ T cells from blood, sampled before liver transplant. This TCR came from a human donor who received a liver transplant.

In DNA, the CDR3 is TGTGCCAGCAGTTCGTTCTACGAGCAGTACTTC. Amino acid sequence: CASSSFYEQYF. The chain employs TRBV28 and TRBJ2-7; no reliable D call. The V and J ends lost 4 bases and 3 bases respectively, with 4 bases between them. The CDR3 is made up of 11 amino acids. Germline CDR1 is MDHEN and CDR2 is SYDVKM.